This T cell receptor (beta chain) is drawn from a study of regulatory T cells in long-lasting Graves disease. Building of the TCR beta libraries involved iRepertoire HTBI primers and Arm-PCR of CDR3 regions. TCRdb re-called the multiplex PCR reads with MiXCR, one entry per CDR3 protein. The sample has 450,000 to 600,000 distinct CDR3 sequences; 15% to 20% are singletons. The time point denotes: newly diagnosed GD, antithyroid drugs for less than 3 months. RNA isolated from PBMCs was used to make the TCR library. CDR3 length: 12 residues. Trimming removed 4 bases from V and 6 bases from J, with 6 bases in between. Germline CDR1 and CDR2: ENHRY and SYGVKD. Points on this clonotype: In this CDR3 the conserved last residue, phenylalanine or tryptophan, is missing, so a read error is likely.

These sequences were also reported in another study, on T cells in Graves' hyperthyroidism and ophthalmopathy.

V gene TRBV10-3 combines with J gene TRBJ2-2; D unresolved. The sequencing here drew on peripheral blood mononuclear cells (PBMCs), taken at new diagnosis, from a patient treated with antithyroid drugs. The TCR was taken from a man aged 35-49 years with Graves disease. CDR3 amino acids: CAISAGPGELFS. The CDR3 DNA reads TGTGCCATCAGTGCAGGACCCGGGGAGCTGTTTTCT.